The sequence of this T cell receptor beta chain was determined in a study of blood T cell repertoires in COVID-19. With respect to this clone: Distinct nucleotide sequences in the sample also encode this CDR3.

In the original analysis: The assay estimated nucleated cells by amplifying reference gene primers. The assay was immunoSEQ multiplex PCR, and TCRdb's table has in-frame clones only and misses some. That table supplies the V and J calls and clone size; D and trimming were determined from the DNA. The sample holds a few hundred thousand clones, 85% to 90% seen once. The TCR originated in a woman under 30 who had recovered from COVID-19. The sample was PBMCs or T cells enriched from blood (not recorded which).

This CDR3 is CASSLRGNQPQHF. The CDR3 DNA sequence: TGTGCCAGCAGTTTACGCGGCAATCAGCCCCAGCATTTT. The V and J genes are TRBV27 and TRBJ1-5, with no clear D. V was clipped by 2 bases and J by 2 bases, with 4 bases between them. The length of the CDR3 is 13 residues. Germline V gives CDR1 MNHEY, CDR2 SMNVEV (reference sequence).